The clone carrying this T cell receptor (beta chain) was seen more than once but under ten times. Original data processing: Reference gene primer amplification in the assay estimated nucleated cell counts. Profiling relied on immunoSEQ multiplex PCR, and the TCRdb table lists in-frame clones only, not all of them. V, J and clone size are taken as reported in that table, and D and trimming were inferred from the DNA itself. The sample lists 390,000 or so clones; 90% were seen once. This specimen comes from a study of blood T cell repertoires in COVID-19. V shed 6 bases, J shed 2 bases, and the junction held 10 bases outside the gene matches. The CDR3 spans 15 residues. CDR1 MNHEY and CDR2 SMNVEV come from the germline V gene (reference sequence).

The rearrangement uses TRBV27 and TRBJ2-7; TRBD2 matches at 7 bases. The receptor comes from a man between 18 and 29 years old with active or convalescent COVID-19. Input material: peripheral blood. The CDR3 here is CASSPKGGSAYEQYF. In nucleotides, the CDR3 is TGTGCCAGCAGCCCCAAGGGCGGGAGCGCCTACGAGCAGTACTTC.